The present entry profiles one T cell receptor (beta chain) with its context. The antigen remains undetermined. V was shortened by 5 bases and J by 1 base, with 15 bases between the two germline ends. Germline V CDR1 and CDR2: SGHRS, YFSETQ. The CDR3 runs to 16 residues. The sample is drawn from a study of CD8 T cells in Susac syndrome. Study-level findings and limits: As acknowledged by the study, its TCR sequencing and HLA analysis included a relatively small number of individuals.

RNA amounts of roughly 0.45 to 1 ug underwent reverse transcription with random hexamers. The amplification used immunoSEQ multiplex PCR on TCR beta CDR3; it spanned 54 Vbeta and 13 Jbeta. TCRdb analysed the immunoSEQ multiplex PCR reads with MiXCR anew, one entry per CDR3 protein. Here the sample spans approximately 160,000 distinct CDR3 sequences, about 91% being singletons. This clonotype originated in a human donor in good health. Material for sequencing was CD4+ T cells from PBMCs. The gene calls are TRBV5-1 and TRBJ2-2; perhaps TRBD2 as D (6 bases). The chain's CDR3 is CASRDGTGRNTGELFF. In DNA, the CDR3 is TGCGCCAGCAGGGACGGAACCGGGAGGAACACCGGGGAGCTGTTTTTT.